The sequence of this TCR beta chain was determined in a study of T cell responses to AZD1222 COVID-19 vaccine. This CDR3 is built from 13 residues. Germline lookup yields CDR1 MDHEN and CDR2 SYDVKM. As regards this clone: The antigen is unknown.

Study-level findings and limits: Spike-specific TCR breadth and depth were elevated following two AZD1222 doses. The study found vaccine-associated CD4 TCRs spanning spike, dominant at 160-218 and 743-854. A reported finding is that nearly half of spike-specific TCRs target unmutated variant regions. Clonal diversity was possibly underestimated; the donors were predominantly white British and more often female.

Measured with immunoSEQ multiplex PCR; TCRdb has only the in-frame clones, and not every one. This sample carries around 78,000 clones, 90% of them seen once, and the ten largest clones take about 1.3%. The sample here was peripheral blood, taken 28 days after the second AZD1222 dose. This sequence was found in an adult who received the AZD1222 COVID-19 vaccine. V is TRBV28 and J is TRBJ1-4, with a weak D call TRBD1 (6 bases). DNA for the CDR3: TGTGCTGCGGGAGGGGGATTGGGTGAAAAACTGTTTTTT. Residues: CAAGGGLGEKLFF.